Each of the 25 T cell receptor beta chains below was sequenced from the same sample in a study of blood T cell repertoires in COVID-19. TCRdb's copy holds only in-frame clones and misses some; the assay was immunoSEQ multiplex PCR. The top ten hold 6.3% of the sample, which has about 250,000 clones, roughly 88% seen once. Sequenced: peripheral blood. The receptors shown here come from a woman in her 30s with COVID-19, enrolled during active disease.

The rearrangement links TRBV20-1 to TRBJ2-1, with TRBD2 matching over 9 bases. Trimming took 3 bases from V and 8 from J; bases not matched to a gene: 11. The CDR3 has 15 amino acids. From germline, CDR1 is DFQATT and CDR2 SNEGSKA (reference sequence). CDR3 residues: CSASPPGLAIHEQFF. CDR3 DNA: TGCAGTGCTAGTCCTCCGGGACTAGCAATCCATGAGCAGTTCTTC.

This chain uses TRBV12-3 or TRBV12-4 with TRBJ1-2; no firm D call. This CDR3 has 13 residues. Trimming cost V 3 bases and J 4 bases, with 9 bases left between them. DNA for the CDR3: TGTGCCAGCAGTTTTAATCCTATCTATGGCTACACCTTC. It translates to CASSFNPIYGYTF.

The rearrangement links TRBV4-1 to TRBJ1-6; 9 nucleotides line up with TRBD1. Germline values: CDR1 MGHRA, CDR2 YSYEKL. The CDR3 spans 15 residues. The V segment lost 0 bases and the J segment 9 bases; nucleotides outside the gene matches: 3. The DNA for the CDR3 is TGCGCCAGCAGCCAAGAGGGGACAGGGCCTTCACCCCTCCACTTT. This gives the protein CASSQEGTGPSPLHF.

This clone is a singleton in its sample. V gene TRBV5-8 combines with J gene TRBJ2-1; D may be TRBD1 (5 bases). V was cut by 5 bases and J by 7 bases, with 13 bases left in between. The V gene's germline CDR1 is SGHTS and CDR2 YDEGEE. The length of the CDR3 is 13 residues. The CDR3 loop is CASSYSGWNEQFF. For the CDR3, the DNA is TGTGCCAGCAGTTACTCAGGGTGGAATGAGCAGTTCTTC.

Here the CDR3 DNA reads TGTGCCAGTAGTCCTACCCGGGACAGGCTTAACTATGGCTACACCTTC. It translates to CASSPTRDRLNYGYTF. The rearrangement links TRBV19 to TRBJ1-2; 8 bases align to TRBD1. Germline V lookup: CDR1 LNHDA, CDR2 SQIVND (reference sequence). This CDR3 is 16 amino acids long. V trimming: 5 bases; J trimming: 1 base; junction bases outside the gene matches: 9.

The V call is TRBV27, the J call TRBJ2-7, with a tentative D call TRBD1 (6 bases). The CDR3 is 16 amino acids. Per the germline V gene, CDR1 is MNHEY and CDR2 is SMNVEV (reference sequence). V dropped 3 bases and J dropped 0 bases, with 15 bases sitting between them. CDR3 amino acids: CASSFRYAGVSYEQYF. In DNA, the CDR3 is TGTGCCAGCAGTTTCCGTTACGCAGGGGTCTCCTACGAGCAGTACTTC.

The rearrangement links TRBV12-3 or TRBV12-4 to TRBJ1-2; D is unresolved. Trimming cost V 1 base and J 2 bases, with 5 bases left between them. The CDR3 contains 13 residues. This CDR3 reads CASSLDRNYGYTF. The CDR3 DNA is TGTGCCAGCAGTTTAGACAGAAACTATGGCTACACCTTC.

This clone was found once. Written as DNA, the CDR3 is TGTGCCAGCAGCTTACGATCGGGACAGGGTGTAAACACCATATATTTT. Amino acid sequence: CASSLRSGQGVNTIYF. This chain connects TRBV9 to TRBJ1-3, with 9 bases fitting TRBD1. Germline-derived CDR1 and CDR2 are SGDLS and YYNGEE. V shed 4 bases and J 6 bases; nucleotides not matched to a gene: 11. CDR3 length: 16 residues.

This chain joins TRBV11-3 and TRBJ1-1; 7 nucleotides line up with TRBD1. V shed 5 bases, J shed 0 bases, and the junction held 3 bases outside the gene matches. Germline V gene lookup returns CDR1 SGHNT and CDR2 YENEEA. The CDR3 spans 14 residues. The CDR3 loop is CASSVTGMNTEAFF. CDR3 DNA: TGTGCCAGCAGCGTGACAGGGATGAACACTGAAGCTTTCTTT.

This chain joins TRBV27 and TRBJ2-2, with 10 bases aligning to TRBD1. Germline CDR1 and CDR2: MNHEY and SMNVEV (reference sequence). The CDR3 totals 15 residues. Trimming removed 4 bases from V and 5 bases from J; junction bases left unmatched: 4. The CDR3 coding sequence is TGTGCCAGCAGTTGGGGACAGGGGTTGACCGGGGAGCTGTTTTTT. This encodes CASSWGQGLTGELFF.

The gene calls are TRBV27 and TRBJ1-5; D not resolved. This CDR3 region has 14 residues. Trimming pared 1 base from V and 5 bases from J, leaving 9 bases between. Germline values: CDR1 MNHEY, CDR2 SMNVEV (reference sequence). The CDR3 protein is CASSLYSGDQPQHF. CDR3 DNA sequence: TGTGCCAGCAGTTTATATAGCGGGGATCAGCCCCAGCATTTT.

This clone occurred a few times. V usage is TRBV6-9 and J usage is TRBJ2-7; no clear D. CDR1 MNHGY and CDR2 SVAAGI come from the germline V gene. CDR3 size: 11 residues. The germline V and J ends were trimmed by 6 bases and 12 bases, with 15 bases remaining between them. The CDR3 loop is CASSPAPIGYF. CDR3 DNA sequence: TGTGCCAGCAGCCCAGCGCCCATAGGGTACTTC.

This clone was counted between two and nine times. This chain links TRBV6-5 with TRBJ1-5; D remains unclear. The CDR3 is made up of 14 amino acids. Germline CDR1 is MNHEY and CDR2 is SVGAGI. The V and J ends lost 5 bases and 11 bases respectively, with 19 bases between them. CDR3 amino acids: CASSHGRRVGAQHF. CDR3 sequence (DNA): TGTGCCAGCAGTCACGGACGGCGGGTTGGGGCCCAGCATTTT.

The chain couples TRBV19 to TRBJ2-7, with 8 bases that match TRBD1. V lost 1 base, J lost 5 bases, and 7 bases stayed unmatched. CDR3 length: 15 amino acids. The germline V gene encodes CDR1 LNHDA and CDR2 SQIVND (reference sequence). CDR3 sequence: CASSIVRQGAHEQYF. In DNA, the CDR3 is TGTGCCAGTAGTATAGTTCGGCAGGGGGCCCACGAGCAGTACTTC.

The chain has TRBV6-1 and TRBJ1-6, with D possibly TRBD1 on 6 matching bases. CDR3 length: 17 residues. V was pared by 2 bases and J by 8 bases, with 19 bases between. Germline assignment: CDR1 MNHNS and CDR2 SASEGT. CDR3 DNA: TGTGCCAGCAGTGAATCATTGGGGGCAGGGCCTGATTCACCCCTCCACTTT. Translated, it gives CASSESLGAGPDSPLHF.

The CDR3 here is CASSLLGQTNEKLFF. The CDR3 DNA reads as TGCGCCAGCAGCTTGTTGGGACAGACTAATGAAAAACTGTTTTTT. The chain employs TRBV5-1 and TRBJ1-4; 7 bases fit TRBD1. This CDR3 has 15 amino acids. Germline CDR1 SGHRS, CDR2 YFSETQ. Unmatched junction bases numbered 2, after V lost 1 base and J lost 2 bases.

The chain couples TRBV5-8 to TRBJ1-1; no firm D call. Germline values: CDR1 SGHTS, CDR2 YDEGEE. V was clipped by 1 base and J by 6 bases, with 13 bases between them. The length of the CDR3 is 14 residues. The CDR3 loop reads CASSLLRGGPEAFF. The CDR3 coding sequence is TGTGCCAGCAGCTTGTTACGGGGAGGCCCTGAAGCTTTCTTT.

The rearrangement uses TRBV7-6 and TRBJ1-5, with D possibly TRBD1 on 5 matching bases. The ends were cut back, 5 bases at V and 3 bases at J, with 11 bases in the middle. The CDR3 runs 14 residues. Per germline, CDR1 SGHVS and CDR2 FNYEAQ. The CDR3 DNA is TGTGCCAGCAGCAGCAGGGCTCCCAATCAGCCCCAGCATTTT. As protein: CASSSRAPNQPQHF.

The chain recombines TRBV6-2 or TRBV6-3 with TRBJ2-1; 15 bases map to TRBD2. V shed 6 bases and J 7 bases; nucleotides not matched to a gene: 7. This CDR3 contains 16 residues. CDR1 is MNHEY, CDR2 SVGEGT, per germline. The chain's CDR3 is CASSRRGLAGGNEQFF. The CDR3 bases are TGTGCCAGCAGCCGCAGGGGACTAGCGGGAGGAAATGAGCAGTTCTTC.

The chain is built from TRBV11-2 and TRBJ2-4; no clear D. CDR3 length equals 12 residues. Germline CDR1 and CDR2: SGHAT and FQNNGV. The V end was cut by 5 bases, the J end by 8 bases, with 10 bases between. The CDR3 DNA sequence: TGTGCCAGCAGCCCAGGTCCGCACATTCAGTACTTC. It yields the protein CASSPGPHIQYF.

The chain uses TRBV9 and TRBJ2-2, with unresolved D. V was trimmed by 4 bases and J by 5 bases, leaving 12 bases between them. Germline CDR1 SGDLS, CDR2 YYNGEE. This CDR3 is 14 amino acids long. For the CDR3, the DNA is TGTGCCAGCAGCCCCTCCTTTGAGACCGGGGAGCTGTTTTTT. Its translation is CASSPSFETGELFF.

The genes are TRBV29-1 and TRBJ2-4, with 7 bases that match TRBD2. After removal of 4 bases from V and 2 bases from J, the junction contained 17 bases not matched to a gene. The CDR3 loop spans 18 amino acids. CDR1 and CDR2 (germline): SQVTM, ANQGSEA. The DNA for the CDR3 is TGCAGCGTTGTCGGATCAGTCTTGAGGGGAGGGCCCAAAAACATTCAGTACTTC. Its protein is CSVVGSVLRGGPKNIQYF.

The genes are TRBV20-1 and TRBJ2-1; perhaps TRBD1 as D (5 bases). Per germline, CDR1 DFQATT and CDR2 SNEGSKA (reference sequence). The length of the CDR3 is 11 residues. V dropped 7 bases and J dropped 6 bases, with 10 bases sitting between them. The chain's CDR3 is CSVSRANEQFF. CDR3 nucleotide sequence: TGCAGTGTGTCCAGGGCCAATGAGCAGTTCTTC.

This sequence joins TRBV19 and TRBJ1-3, with D perhaps matching TRBD1 (6 bases). The CDR3 is 19 amino acids. Germline loops: CDR1 LNHDA, CDR2 SQIVND (reference sequence). The ends were cut back, 3 bases at V and 0 bases at J, with 21 bases in the middle. CDR3: CASSITHNRARNSGNTIYF. In DNA, the CDR3 is TGTGCCAGTAGTATTACCCACAACAGGGCGCGTAACTCTGGAAACACCATATATTTT.

The chain links TRBV2 to TRBJ2-2, with 10 bases fitting TRBD2. The V segment lost 10 bases and the J segment 5 bases; nucleotides outside the gene matches: 13. The CDR3 is 16 amino acids. From germline, CDR1 is SNHLY and CDR2 FYNNEI. In nucleotides, the CDR3 is TGTGCCATCAAGCGTAGCGGGGGGTTTTTTACCGGGGAGCTGTTTTTT. It encodes CAIKRSGGFFTGELFF.